Each of the 13 T cell receptor beta chains below was sequenced from the same sample in a study of T cells expressing NK-cell markers. Reanalyzing the 5' RACE reads, TCRdb keeps one entry per CDR3 protein, without DNA. In total, the table holds some 460,000 distinct CDR3 sequences. The sequencing sample was made of blood T cells: a sorted CD56 or NKG2C T cell subset, CD4+ or CD8+ T cells, or bulk PBMC T cells (not recorded which). These receptors were taken from a woman in her forties or fifties in good health.

The chain carries TRBV12-3 or TRBV12-4 and TRBJ2-4; as DNA is missing, the TRBD2 call by TCRdb cannot be tested. This CDR3 contains 14 residues. This chain's CDR3 is CASNQRGGRNIQYF.

J is TRBJ2-2 and V is TRBV20-1; TCRdb's D gene call, TRBD2, goes unchecked for lack of DNA. Germline V gives CDR1 DFQATT, CDR2 SNEGSKA (reference sequence). The CDR3 is 15 residues long. The CDR3: CSASSSGRKTGELFF.

The genes are TRBV5-6 and TRBJ2-3; no DNA is available, so the TRBD1 call from TCRdb remains unchecked. Germline V gene sequence: CDR1 SGHDT, CDR2 YYEEEE. CDR3 length equals 19 residues. The chain's CDR3 is CASSLVNWRVQGSTDTQYF.

The rearrangement uses TRBV4-1 and TRBJ2-3; the D call of TRBD1 rests on TCRdb alone, since no DNA is present to check it. The CDR3 is made up of 16 amino acids. Germline CDR1 reads MGHRA; CDR2 reads YSYEKL. The CDR3 loop reads CASSQVPGGYADTQYF.

V usage is TRBV5-1 and J usage is TRBJ2-1; TCRdb proposes TRBD1, but this gene call is untestable without DNA. This CDR3 spans 14 amino acids. Germline V CDR1 and CDR2: SGHRS, YFSETQ. CDR3 in amino acids: CASRSRDRVHEQFF.

This sequence joins TRBV7-2 and TRBJ2-3. Germline CDR1 is SGHTA and CDR2 is FQGNSA. The CDR3 spans 13 residues. CDR3 in amino acids: CASSKQHPDTQYF.

V usage is TRBV13 and J usage is TRBJ2-2. The CDR3 loop spans 15 amino acids. Germline CDR1 and CDR2: PRHDT and FYEKMQ (reference sequence). The CDR3: CASSLQAANTGELFF.

The J gene is TRBJ1-1, the V gene TRBV10-3; the TRBD1 assignment by TCRdb is unverifiable without DNA. The V gene's germline CDR1 is ENHRY and CDR2 SYGVKD. The CDR3 runs to 16 residues. The CDR3 spells CAISPNTGRKSTEAFF.

The chain couples TRBV4-2 to TRBJ2-1; the TCRdb call, TRBD2, lacks DNA for checking. CDR3 length: 18 residues. Per the germline V gene, CDR1 is LGHNA and CDR2 is YNFKEQ. The CDR3 region is CASSQGTSGRDSYNEQFF.

This chain connects TRBV25-1 to TRBJ1-4; TCRdb indicates TRBD1, and absent DNA this call remains unverified. CDR1 is MGHDK, CDR2 SYGVNS, per germline. CDR3 length: 15 residues. The CDR3: CASSVEGGFREKLFF. Variable domain in full (rest from reference TRBV25-1 and TRBJ1-4): EADIYQTPRYLVIGTGKKITLECSQTMGHDKMYWYQQDPGMELHLIHYSYGVNSTEKGDLSSESTVSRIRTEHFPLTLESARPSHTSQYLCASSVEGGFREKLFFGSGTQLSVL.

The chain uses TRBV28 and TRBJ2-7. CDR1 and CDR2 (germline): MDHEN, SYDVKM. There are 13 residues in the CDR3. Here the CDR3 reads CASRGREIYEQYF.

The chain employs TRBV10-3 and TRBJ2-3; TCRdb gives TRBD2 as the D gene, but with no DNA this cannot be confirmed. Germline-derived CDR1 and CDR2 are ENHRY and SYGVKD. The CDR3 loop spans 14 amino acids. The CDR3 region is CAIRTGDSTDTQYF.

The rearrangement links TRBV7-8 to TRBJ1-2. The CDR3 covers 14 residues. Looked up from germline, CDR1 is SGHVS and CDR2 is FQNEAQ. The CDR3 loop reads CASSPTSGTSGYTF.